This is a list of T cell receptor beta chains from one sample in a study of blood T cell repertoires in COVID-19. Method: immunoSEQ multiplex PCR; TCRdb's copy keeps in-frame clones and lacks some. The table lists 70,000 to 80,000 clones, around 90% of them singletons, with less than 7% in the top ten. The sample taken for sequencing was peripheral blood. These receptors were obtained from a woman between 45 and 65 years old with acute or convalescent COVID-19. CDR3s include the opening cysteine and the closing phenylalanine or tryptophan.

CASSDGGVHYGYTF,TRBJ1-2,TRBV25-1
CASSTRTVYTF,TRBJ1-2,TRBV28
CASSPGIRPYEQYF,TRBJ2-7,TRBV19
CASSQDQTPREQFF,TRBJ2-1,TRBV3-1/TRBV3-2
CASSDSGRVVTEAFF,TRBJ1-1,TRBV25-1
CASSEAGLYEQYF,TRBJ2-7,TRBV19
CASSLRTGVYNEQFF,TRBJ2-1,TRBV19
CSVERGGRGSYGYTF,TRBJ1-2,TRBV29-1
CASSQLAGAARTREQYF,TRBJ2-7,TRBV27
CASSFQGSGANVLTF,TRBJ2-6,TRBV7-9
CASSSYPLSTNYNEQFF,TRBJ2-1,TRBV28
CASSYPGQKETQYF,TRBJ2-5,TRBV9
CASSYNGGEKLFF,TRBJ1-4,TRBV27
CASRPGPTDEQYF,TRBJ2-7,TRBV6-5
CASSPRLVSETQYF,TRBJ2-5,TRBV9
CASSGPSSVRGNQPQHF,TRBJ1-5,TRBV6-1
CASSRDRLSYEQYF,TRBJ2-7,TRBV11-3
CASSPWTGSNTEAFF,TRBJ1-1,TRBV3-1/TRBV3-2
CASSFRQGGYTF,TRBJ1-2,TRBV3-1/TRBV3-2
CASSLSPGQGLQPQHF,TRBJ1-5,TRBV5-1
CASSLRRGYTEAFF,TRBJ1-1,TRBV19
CASSLAGQGYGYTF,TRBJ1-2,TRBV7-8
CASGQRGTYNEQFF,TRBJ2-1,TRBV2
CASSSSGTGAYEQYF,TRBJ2-7,TRBV6-5
CASSYSGTGQSPLHF,TRBJ1-6,TRBV6-6
CASSSRQGGNTIYF,TRBJ1-3,TRBV7-9
CASSSGTANEKLFF,TRBJ1-4,TRBV6-5
CSVDTDRVEGYTF,TRBJ1-2,TRBV29-1